Below, 11 T cell receptor beta chains from the same sample are listed, as sequenced in a study of blood T cell repertoires in COVID-19. Clones were sequenced by immunoSEQ multiplex PCR, and TCRdb holds only the in-frame ones, with some missing. The sample lists 80,000 to 100,000 clones; nearly 95% were seen once. The material sequenced was peripheral blood. The receptor source for this set is a human donor with active COVID-19. The donor label of this sample is uncertain.

CDR3 region: CASSHGETGELFF. DNA of the CDR3: TGCGCCAGCAGCCATGGGGAGACCGGGGAGCTGTTTTTT. The rearrangement joins TRBV5-1 to TRBJ2-2; perhaps TRBD2 as D (5 bases). V lost 4 bases and J lost 5, with 9 bases in between. The germline CDR1 and CDR2 sequences are SGHRS and YFSETQ. The CDR3 runs 13 residues.

The chain is built from TRBV18 and TRBJ1-1, with a possible D match to TRBD1 (5 bases). Germline values: CDR1 KGHSH, CDR2 LQKENI. The CDR3 is 14 residues long. The V end lost 5 bases, the J end lost 1 base, and 11 bases lay between the germline ends. The CDR3: CASSAGRENTEAFF. The CDR3 DNA reads TGTGCCAGCTCAGCGGGACGGGAGAACACTGAAGCTTTCTTT.

The chain uses TRBV18 and TRBJ2-7; TRBD1 matches at 12 bases. Trimming at V came to 7 bases and at J to 5 bases, leaving 9 bases not matched to a gene. Germline CDR1 and CDR2: KGHSH and LQKENI. The CDR3 extends over 15 amino acids. The CDR3 spells CASFAPGQGANEQYF. The CDR3 nucleotides read TGTGCCAGCTTTGCACCGGGACAGGGGGCAAACGAGCAGTACTTC.

The chain uses TRBV29-1 and TRBJ2-1; a possible D gene is TRBD2 (6 bases). Per germline, CDR1 SQVTM and CDR2 ANQGSEA. The CDR3 contains 15 residues. V lost 3 bases and J 5 bases, leaving 17 bases between the germline ends. CDR3 coding DNA: TGCAGCGTTGAGCCTAGAGGGAGGTCCAACAATGAGCAGTTCTTC. Protein product: CSVEPRGRSNNEQFF.

V usage is TRBV5-1 and J usage is TRBJ2-1; maybe TRBD2 (7 bases). With 0 bases removed from V and 9 bases from J, the gap between germline ends came to 13 bases. The germline CDR1 and CDR2 sequences are SGHRS and YFSETQ. The CDR3 consists of 14 residues. The CDR3 loop reads CASSLDGGAGEQFF. The CDR3 DNA sequence: TGCGCCAGCAGCTTGGATGGGGGGGCAGGTGAGCAGTTCTTC.

This chain connects TRBV13 to TRBJ2-4; 7 nucleotides match TRBD1. Germline CDR1 is PRHDT and CDR2 is FYEKMQ (reference sequence). The CDR3 runs 18 residues. After removal of 5 bases from V and 1 base from J, the junction contained 14 bases not matched to a gene. The CDR3 loop reads CASSPGRSRGLAKNIQYF. CDR3 nucleotides: TGTGCCAGCAGCCCAGGCCGAAGTAGGGGGCTGGCCAAAAACATTCAGTACTTC.

The chain is built from TRBV11-3 and TRBJ2-3; 9 bases are shared with TRBD1. Germline V lookup: CDR1 SGHNT, CDR2 YENEEA. Losses at the gene ends were 5 bases for V and 4 bases for J; bases not matched to a gene: 7. The CDR3 is 15 amino acids. The CDR3 region has the DNA TGTGCCAGCAGCCCCCGGACAGGGGAAGCAGATACGCAGTATTTT. Translated: CASSPRTGEADTQYF.

The genes are TRBV13 and TRBJ2-5, with D possibly TRBD1 on 6 matching bases. V lost 7 bases, J lost 1 base, and 16 bases lay in between. The CDR3 sequence is 15 residues long. CDR1 PRHDT and CDR2 FYEKMQ come from the germline V gene (reference sequence). As DNA, the CDR3 is TGTGCCAGCACCCAAAACAGGGCCTCCCAAGAGACCCAGTACTTC. Protein: CASTQNRASQETQYF.

V gene TRBV4-1 combines with J gene TRBJ1-1; D is possibly TRBD1 (6 bases). Deletions cut 4 bases from V and 1 base from J, with 16 bases between. The CDR3 spans 16 residues. Germline-derived CDR1 and CDR2 are MGHRA and YSYEKL. CDR3 amino acids: CASSLERGFRNTEAFF. The DNA for the CDR3 is TGCGCCAGCAGCCTCGAAAGGGGGTTCCGGAACACTGAAGCTTTCTTT.

This chain uses TRBV9 with TRBJ2-6; TRBD1 matches 9 bases. The ends lost 2 bases at V and 3 bases at J; junction bases unmatched: 3. The CDR3 length is 16 residues. CDR1 and CDR2 (germline): SGDLS, YYNGEE. CDR3 protein: CASSVRQGGGANVLTF. In nucleotides, the CDR3 is TGTGCCAGCAGCGTCAGACAGGGGGGTGGGGCCAACGTCCTGACTTTC.

This clone was observed a few times. The chain has TRBV15 and TRBJ1-4; tentative D call: TRBD1 (5 bases). The CDR3 spans 12 residues. Between the trimmed V and J ends, which lost 1 base and 13 bases, there was a span of 10 bases. The germline CDR1 and CDR2 sequences are LNHNV and YYDKDF (reference sequence). DNA of the CDR3: TGTGCCACCAGCAGAGCGACAGATAGACTGTTTTTT. Translating it yields CATSRATDRLFF. Based on the CDR3 plus reference TRBV15 and TRBJ1-4, the full variable domain is DAMVIQNPRYQVTQFGKPVTLSCSQTLNHNVMYWYQQKSSQAPKLLFHYYDKDFNNEADTPDNFQSRRPNTSFCFLDIRSPGLGDTAMYLCATSRATDRLFFGSGTQLSVL.